The 9 T cell receptor beta chains reported below all come from one sample, sequenced in a study of blood T cell repertoires in COVID-19. Sequencing used immunoSEQ multiplex PCR; TCRdb keeps in-frame clones, though not all of them. Of a few hundred thousand clones listed, about 89% are singletons. The sequencing sample was made of PBMCs or T cells enriched from blood (not recorded which). The receptors come from a man between 25 and 39 years old who had recovered from COVID-19.

This chain's CDR3 is CASGWGLYNEQFF. The CDR3 DNA reads as TGTGCCAGCGGTTGGGGGCTATACAATGAGCAGTTCTTC. This sequence joins TRBV11-3 and TRBJ2-1; TRBD1 is a possible D gene (6 bases). The CDR3 consists of 13 residues. Germline CDR1 reads SGHNT; CDR2 reads YENEEA. Trimming stripped 8 bases from V and 4 bases from J, with 12 bases between.

The genes are TRBV4-3 and TRBJ1-2; D unresolved. V was shortened by 3 bases and J by 4 bases, with 21 bases between the two germline ends. From germline, CDR1 is LGHNA and CDR2 YSLEER. The CDR3 runs 17 residues. The CDR3 nucleotides are TGCGCCAGCAGCCAGGGTGGCGGGCAGGACCGTACCTATGGCTACACCTTC. Residues: CASSQGGGQDRTYGYTF.

The chain employs TRBV11-1 and TRBJ1-3, with unresolved D. This CDR3 is built from 14 residues. Germline CDR1 SGHAT, CDR2 FQDESV (reference sequence). With 3 bases removed from V and 0 bases from J, the gap between germline ends came to 6 bases. CDR3 sequence reads: CASSFRDSGNTIYF. The DNA for the CDR3 is TGTGCCAGCAGCTTCCGGGACTCTGGAAACACCATATATTTT. Together with reference TRBV11-1 and TRBJ1-3, the CDR3 gives the full variable domain: EAEVAQSPRYKITEKSQAVAFWCDPISGHATLYWYRQILGQGPELLVQFQDESVVDDSQLPKDRFSAERLKGVDSTLKIQPAELGDSAMYLCASSFRDSGNTIYFGEGSWLTVV.

This chain uses TRBV19 with TRBJ1-1; 7 bases line up with TRBD1. The length of the CDR3 is 13 residues. The germline CDR1 and CDR2 sequences are LNHDA and SQIVND (reference sequence). V was clipped by 3 bases and J by 7 bases; unmatched bases: 5. The CDR3 DNA is TGTGCCAGTAGTATGACAGGGTCGGATGAAGCTTTCTTT. It is translated as CASSMTGSDEAFF.

This sequence joins TRBV6-1 and TRBJ2-7; 12 bases fit TRBD1. The CDR3 contains 18 residues. V shed 3 bases and J 7 bases; nucleotides not matched to a gene: 16. The germline gives CDR1 MNHNS, CDR2 SASEGT. CDR3 protein: CASSERFLPGQGAIEQYF. The CDR3 DNA is TGTGCCAGCAGTGAGAGGTTCTTACCGGGACAGGGGGCAATTGAGCAGTACTTC.

The V call is TRBV5-1, the J call TRBJ1-1; D gene ambiguous. The V end was cut by 4 bases, the J end by 1 base, with 11 bases between. Germline V gene sequence: CDR1 SGHRS, CDR2 YFSETQ. The CDR3 sequence is 14 residues long. The CDR3 here is CASSPPGANTEAFF. As DNA, the CDR3 is TGCGCCAGCAGCCCCCCGGGTGCGAACACTGAAGCTTTCTTT.

The chain couples TRBV27 to TRBJ1-2; D is ambiguous. The CDR3 sequence is 14 residues long. Germline V gene lookup returns CDR1 MNHEY and CDR2 SMNVEV (reference sequence). With 5 bases removed from V and 4 bases from J, the gap between germline ends came to 14 bases. The CDR3 region has the DNA TGTGCCAGCAGTCCCCATCGGGAAAGCTATGGCTACACCTTC. Translation gives CASSPHRESYGYTF.

V usage is TRBV5-5 and J usage is TRBJ2-1; 11 bases agree with TRBD2. Trimming removed 0 bases from V and 10 bases from J; junction bases left unmatched: 9. Germline CDR1 and CDR2: SGHKS and YYEKEE (reference sequence). The CDR3 is 16 residues long. This CDR3 reads CASSLAGSGGAREQFF. Written as DNA, the CDR3 is TGTGCCAGCAGCTTGGCGGGTAGCGGGGGGGCTCGGGAGCAGTTCTTC.

The count of this clone is one. The chain carries TRBV6-1 and TRBJ1-6, with D unresolved. V was cut by 2 bases and J by 9 bases, with 14 bases left in between. This CDR3 has 15 residues. CDR1 is MNHNS and CDR2 is SASEGT in the germline V gene. CDR3 nucleotide sequence: TGTGCCAGCAGTGAAATGGAGGCCCCAGGTTCACCCCTCCACTTT. Its protein product is CASSEMEAPGSPLHF.